Described below is a single TCR beta chain sequence and its context. The clone's antigen remains unknown. The sample is drawn from a study of monozygotic twins with inflammatory bowel disease (dated by TCRdb to about 2019). Some background on the complete study: The full study comprised about 28 monozygotic twin pairs: nine German pairs (four IBD-concordant, five IBD-discordant) and 19 IBD-discordant Danish pairs. Each individual had, on average, about 151 000 unique TCRalpha sequences and 181 000 unique TCRbeta sequences available for analysis. Disease-associated traits were sought mainly through comparisons between IBD patients and their genetically identical healthy co-twins within discordant pairs. What the work shows at the level of the full study, not this receptor alone: Repertoire similarity did not differ between concordant and discordant twins, possibly due to limited statistical power. The results gave no support for a single strong signal or clonotype linked to IBD. The analysis was unable to tell different T cell subtypes apart. A decrease in TCRbeta repertoire diversity, as measured by inverse Simpson index, was observed in IBD patients compared with their healthy co-twins. Because patients received different immunosuppressive treatments, the repertoires may have picked up extra background noise and variability between individuals. Compared with healthy twins, IBD patients had fewer clonotypes in common with other individuals, a difference most pronounced in patients showing signs of disease activity.

The library was produced with 5' RACE. Each TCR library was prepared from about 3.5 ug of total RNA. cDNA was synthesized with SMARTScribe reverse transcriptase in eight separate reactions per sample. During cDNA synthesis, template switching was used to introduce unique molecular identifiers that contained a 6-nucleotide sample barcode. TCRalpha and TCRbeta cDNA was amplified by two nested PCRs of 16 and 9 cycles, with bead purification after each PCR. Before amplification, the cDNA was both treated with uracil DNA-glycosylase and purified with the QIAquick PCR purification kit. The second PCR added Illumina TruSeq-compatible adapters along with sample-specific barcodes. Library quality and concentration were assessed using TapeStation and Qubit, and about 5 ng of each library was pooled. Pooled libraries were sequenced on an Illumina HiSeq2500 single-index Rapid Run with 2 x 100 bp reads and custom sequencing primers. The paper's processing steps were these. MiGEC version 1.2.6 was used for UMI-based consensus assembly to correct PCR and sequencing errors. V(D)J alignment, clonotype assembly and CDR3 extraction were performed with MiXCR version 2.1.1. To normalise gene usage, clonotype sharing and MAIT/NKT TCR abundance, the analysis used the top 1000, 10 000 and 20 000 clonotypes per sample. After downsampling to 27 000 UMIs, diversity was calculated as the inverse Simpson index using the vegan R package. Paired Mann-Whitney U tests were applied to discordant twin pairs, and Benjamini-Hochberg correction was used for multiple testing. Based on TCRdb reprocessing of the reads, there is one entry per CDR3 protein sequence, and DNA is missing. The V and J calls here are based on TCRdb, not the publication. The sample table on file contains a few hundred thousand distinct CDR3 sequences. Roughly 1.7% of the sample is in the top ten clones.

A roughly 2.7 ml peripheral blood sample was drawn into PAXgene tubes per donor and stored at -80°C. Without T cell sorting, total RNA was isolated from whole blood using the PAXgene blood miRNA kit on an automated QIAcube. Peripheral blood from monozygotic twin pairs, either concordant or discordant for inflammatory bowel disease, underwent deep TCRalpha and TCRbeta repertoire profiling that used unique molecular barcoding. For every twin pair, smoking habits were documented, and each individual was categorised as a current, former or never smoker. The germline V gene (reference sequence) supplies CDR1 DFQATT and CDR2 SNEGSKA. Reading from cysteine to phenylalanine, the CDR3 counts 15 amino acids. No DNA was logged.

The specimen sequenced was blood. The sequence came from a human donor with ulcerative colitis or Crohn's disease, or a healthy co-twin of an affected twin (not recorded which). The sequence links TRBV20-1 to TRBJ2-3; the TCRdb call, TRBD1, lacks DNA for checking. The CDR3 region: CSALRGGGSTDTQYF.